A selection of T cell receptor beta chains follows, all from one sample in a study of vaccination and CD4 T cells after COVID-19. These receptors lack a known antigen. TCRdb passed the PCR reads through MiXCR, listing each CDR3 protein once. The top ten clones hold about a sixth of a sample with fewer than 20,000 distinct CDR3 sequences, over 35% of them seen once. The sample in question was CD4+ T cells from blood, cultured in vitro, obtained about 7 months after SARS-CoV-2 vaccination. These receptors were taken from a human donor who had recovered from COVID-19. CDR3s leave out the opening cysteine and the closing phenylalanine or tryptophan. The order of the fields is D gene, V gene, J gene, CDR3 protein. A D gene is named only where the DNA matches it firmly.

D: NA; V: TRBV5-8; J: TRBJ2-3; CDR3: ASSLPGSSSTDTQY
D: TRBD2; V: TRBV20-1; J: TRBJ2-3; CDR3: SAKLAGEYTDTQY
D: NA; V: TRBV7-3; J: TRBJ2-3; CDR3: ASSFQPDTSTDTQY
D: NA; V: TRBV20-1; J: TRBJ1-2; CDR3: SARDQQREDGYT
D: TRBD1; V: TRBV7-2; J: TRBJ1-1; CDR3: ASSSMTGYAEAF
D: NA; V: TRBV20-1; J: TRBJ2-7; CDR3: SARDQGAGGSEQY
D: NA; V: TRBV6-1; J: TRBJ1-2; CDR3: ASSEAGTARYGYT
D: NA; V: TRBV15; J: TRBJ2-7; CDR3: ATSRDRGLGTYEQY
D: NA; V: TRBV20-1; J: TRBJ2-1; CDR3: SARDLRARVYNEQF
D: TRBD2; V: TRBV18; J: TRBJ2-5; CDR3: ASSRSSGSGETQY
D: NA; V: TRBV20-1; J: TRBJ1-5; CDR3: SARDPLIGGSNQPQH
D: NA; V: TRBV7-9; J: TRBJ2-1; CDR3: ASSARMGSYNEQF
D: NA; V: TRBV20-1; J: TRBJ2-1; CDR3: SAPRTSRGDDEQF
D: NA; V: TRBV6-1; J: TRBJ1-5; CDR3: ASSTDTGWRGQPQH
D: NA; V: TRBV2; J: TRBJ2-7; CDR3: ASSGVGDIEQY
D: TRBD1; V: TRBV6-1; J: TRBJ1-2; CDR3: ASSELGGTGGDGYT
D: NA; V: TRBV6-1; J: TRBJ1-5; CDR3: ASSDRAHGGGPQH
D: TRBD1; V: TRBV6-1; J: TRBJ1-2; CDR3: ASSPQGGQGYGYT
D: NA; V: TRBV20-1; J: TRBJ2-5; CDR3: SARKAQDSPGTQY
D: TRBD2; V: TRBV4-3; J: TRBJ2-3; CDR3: ASSQVLAGPTDTQY
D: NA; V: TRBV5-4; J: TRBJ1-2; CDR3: ASSLVELPGYT
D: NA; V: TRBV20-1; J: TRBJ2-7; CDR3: SARQGYVYEQY
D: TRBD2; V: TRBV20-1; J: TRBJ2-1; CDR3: SARHVPGLAGGDNEQF
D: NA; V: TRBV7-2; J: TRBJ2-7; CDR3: ASSQTASYSYEQY
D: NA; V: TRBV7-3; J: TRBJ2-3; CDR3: ASSQERLSSTDTQY
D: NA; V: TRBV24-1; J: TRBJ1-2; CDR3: ATEERGGSGYT
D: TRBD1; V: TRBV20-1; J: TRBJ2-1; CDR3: SASPADRGRNEQF
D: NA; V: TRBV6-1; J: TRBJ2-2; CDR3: ASSPKGNTGELF
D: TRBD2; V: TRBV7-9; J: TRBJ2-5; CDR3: ASSSLAGGGTQY
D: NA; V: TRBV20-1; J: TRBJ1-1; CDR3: SARGGGGGTEAF
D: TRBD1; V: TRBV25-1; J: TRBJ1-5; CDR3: ASSENYRGGQPQH
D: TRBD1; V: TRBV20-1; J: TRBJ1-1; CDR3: SARHRGEGTEAF
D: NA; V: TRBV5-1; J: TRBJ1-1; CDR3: ASSLGGQGRGTEAF
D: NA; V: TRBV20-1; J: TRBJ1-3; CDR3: SARAGSGNTIY
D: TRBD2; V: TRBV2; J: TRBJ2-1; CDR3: ASSRRLAGGYNEQF
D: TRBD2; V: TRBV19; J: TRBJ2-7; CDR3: ASSLTSGRSYEQY